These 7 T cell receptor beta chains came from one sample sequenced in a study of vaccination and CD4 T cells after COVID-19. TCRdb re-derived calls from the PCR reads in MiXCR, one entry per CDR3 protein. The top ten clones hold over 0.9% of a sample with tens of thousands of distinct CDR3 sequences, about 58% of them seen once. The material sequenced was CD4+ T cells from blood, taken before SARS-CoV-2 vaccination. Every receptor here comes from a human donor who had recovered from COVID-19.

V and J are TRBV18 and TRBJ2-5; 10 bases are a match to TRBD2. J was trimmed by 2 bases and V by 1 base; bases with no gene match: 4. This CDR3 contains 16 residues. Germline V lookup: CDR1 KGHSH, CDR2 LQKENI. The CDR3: CASSPLKLAGQETQYF. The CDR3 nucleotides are TGTGCCAGCTCACCACTGAAACTAGCGGGACAAGAGACCCAGTACTTC.

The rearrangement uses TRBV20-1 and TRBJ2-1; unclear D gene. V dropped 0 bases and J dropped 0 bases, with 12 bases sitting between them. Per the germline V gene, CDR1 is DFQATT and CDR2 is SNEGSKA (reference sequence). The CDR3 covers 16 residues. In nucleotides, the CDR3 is TGCAGTGCTAGAGATCCCCAACTGGGCTCCTACAATGAGCAGTTCTTC. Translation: CSARDPQLGSYNEQFF.

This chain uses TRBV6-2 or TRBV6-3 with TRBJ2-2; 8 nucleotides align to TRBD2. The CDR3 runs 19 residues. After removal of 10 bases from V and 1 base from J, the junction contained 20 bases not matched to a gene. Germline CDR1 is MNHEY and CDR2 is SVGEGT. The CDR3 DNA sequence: TGTGCCACCCGAGCTAACACCAGCGGGAGAATGGGGAACACCGGGGAGCTGTTTTTT. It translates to CATRANTSGRMGNTGELFF.

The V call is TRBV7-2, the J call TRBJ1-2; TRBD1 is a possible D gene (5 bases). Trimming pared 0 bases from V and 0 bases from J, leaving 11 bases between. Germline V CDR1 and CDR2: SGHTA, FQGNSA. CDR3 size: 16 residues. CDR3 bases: TGTGCCAGCAGCTTAGCCGGGGACGGCGCTAACTATGGCTACACCTTC. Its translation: CASSLAGDGANYGYTF.

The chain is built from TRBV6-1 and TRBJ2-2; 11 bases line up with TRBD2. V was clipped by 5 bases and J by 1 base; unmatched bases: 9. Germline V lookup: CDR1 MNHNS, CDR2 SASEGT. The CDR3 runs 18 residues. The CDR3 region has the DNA TGTGCCAGCAGTACTCCCCTCGGGACTAGCGGGAACACCGGGGAGCTGTTTTTT. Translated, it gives CASSTPLGTSGNTGELFF.

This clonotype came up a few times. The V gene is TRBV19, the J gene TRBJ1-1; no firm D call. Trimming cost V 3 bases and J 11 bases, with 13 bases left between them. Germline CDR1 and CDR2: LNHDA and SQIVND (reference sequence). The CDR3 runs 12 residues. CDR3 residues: CASSILEGRAFF. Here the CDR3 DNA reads TGTGCCAGTAGTATTCTTGAGGGTCGGGCTTTCTTT.

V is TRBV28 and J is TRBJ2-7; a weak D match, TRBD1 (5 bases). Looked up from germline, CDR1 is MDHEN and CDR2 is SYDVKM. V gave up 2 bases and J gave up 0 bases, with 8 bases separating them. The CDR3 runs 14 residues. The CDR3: CASSLRGPSYEQYF. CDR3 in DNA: TGTGCCAGCAGTTTAAGGGGCCCCTCCTACGAGCAGTACTTC.